The T cell receptor (beta chain) described here comes from a study of blood T cell repertoires in COVID-19. On the study more broadly: Samples taken during acute and convalescent COVID-19 were collected in the United States, Italy and Spain. T cells, B-cell-depleted T cells, or PBMCs supplied cDNA or gDNA.

The assay was immunoSEQ multiplex PCR, and TCRdb's table has in-frame clones only and misses some. The table records some 110,000 clones, about 90% of them present only once. The CDR3 extends over 12 amino acids. Germline V lookup: CDR1 LNHDA, CDR2 SQIVND (reference sequence). J lost 9 bases, V lost 5 bases, and 4 bases had no gene match. The TCR sequence derives from a human donor in a cohort sampled during active COVID-19. The material sequenced was peripheral blood. This chain links TRBV19 with TRBJ2-7, with TRBD1 matching 10 bases. Written as DNA, the CDR3 is TGTGCCAGTAGTCCGCGGACAGGGGGGCAGTACTTC. Translated, it gives CASSPRTGGQYF.